The clone carrying this TCR beta chain has only a few counts. No antigen is known for it. This entry comes from a study of CD8 T cells in ankylosing spondylitis. Study results and limitations: Ankylosing spondylitis blood appeared to be characterized by a TCR beta motif of about 8 highly homologous variants.

TCRdb analysed the 5' RACE reads with MiXCR anew, one entry per CDR3 protein. The sample contains around 390,000 distinct CDR3 sequences, more than 20% of which appear only once. Trimming took off 2 bases at V and 8 bases at J, with 5 bases between the two ends. Germline CDR1 ENHRY, CDR2 SYGVKD. CDR3 size: 11 residues. Material for sequencing was blood, either unsorted or a sorted T cell fraction (not recorded which). The chain employs TRBV10-3 and TRBJ2-3; no clear D. The clonotype comes from a male donor with ankylosing spondylitis. CDR3 in DNA: TGTGCCATCAGTGAGGGGTCTACGCAGTATTTT. Translated: CAISEGSTQYF.